The rows below give T cell receptor beta chains drawn from one sample of a study of CD8+ T cells in alopecia areata. Here immunoSEQ multiplex PCR was the method, and the copy in TCRdb shows in-frame clones only, minus some. In the table there are under 200,000 clones, 60% to 75% of which are singletons. Sequenced here: CD4+ T cells sorted from blood, sampled at week 24, from a patient treated with tofacitinib. Source of these receptors: a human donor with alopecia areata. Each CDR3 is given with its conserved first and last residue. The order of the fields is clone size, J gene, V gene, D gene, CDR3 DNA, CDR3 protein. D genes are given only for firm matches. The size entry is marked missing in some rows and otherwise reads once, few, many or a size class.

abundance: NA; j_gene: TRBJ2-7; v_gene: TRBV19; d_gene: TRBD1; CDR3nt: TGTGCCAGTTCGGACAGGGGTCCTTGGGACGAGCAGTACTTC; CDR3aa: CASSDRGPWDEQYF
abundance: NA; j_gene: TRBJ1-5; v_gene: TRBV29-1; d_gene: TRBD1; CDR3nt: TGCAGCGTTGAGTTGACCGGGACAGGGAACCAGCCCCAGCATTTT; CDR3aa: CSVELTGTGNQPQHF
abundance: NA; j_gene: TRBJ2-3; v_gene: TRBV29-1; d_gene: NA; CDR3nt: TGCAGCGTTGAGTACAGGATGGCAGATACGCAGTATTTT; CDR3aa: CSVEYRMADTQYF
abundance: NA; j_gene: TRBJ2-5; v_gene: TRBV29-1; d_gene: NA; CDR3nt: TGCAGCGTAGAAAGAGGCCAAGAGACCCAGTACTTC; CDR3aa: CSVERGQETQYF
abundance: NA; j_gene: TRBJ2-2; v_gene: TRBV29-1; d_gene: TRBD1; CDR3nt: TGCAGCGGAGGACAGGCCCGAACCGGGGAGCTGTTTTTT; CDR3aa: CSGGQARTGELFF
abundance: few; j_gene: TRBJ2-6; v_gene: TRBV5-1; d_gene: NA; CDR3nt: TGCGCCAGCAGCATAGGAGCTGGGGCCAACGTCCTGACTTTC; CDR3aa: CASSIGAGANVLTF
abundance: NA; j_gene: TRBJ2-7; v_gene: TRBV5-1; d_gene: TRBD2; CDR3nt: TGCGCCAGCAGCTGGACTAGGAAGAGCGGCTACGAGCAGTACTTC; CDR3aa: CASSWTRKSGYEQYF
abundance: NA; j_gene: TRBJ2-2; v_gene: TRBV29-1; d_gene: NA; CDR3nt: TGCAGCGTTGGCATGTCCAGGATGCCCGGGGAGCTGTTTTTT; CDR3aa: CSVGMSRMPGELFF
abundance: NA; j_gene: TRBJ2-5; v_gene: TRBV5-6; d_gene: NA; CDR3nt: TGTGCCAGCAGCAAACCGGGACGGAGAGGGGAGACCCAGTACTTC; CDR3aa: CASSKPGRRGETQYF
abundance: once; j_gene: TRBJ1-6; v_gene: TRBV2; d_gene: NA; CDR3nt: TGTGCCAGCAGCCTCAGGAGCTCCTATAATTCACCCCTCCACTTT; CDR3aa: CASSLRSSYNSPLHF
abundance: few; j_gene: TRBJ2-5; v_gene: TRBV29-1; d_gene: NA; CDR3nt: TGCAGCGTGAGGCCATCCCAAGAGACCCAGTACTTC; CDR3aa: CSVRPSQETQYF
abundance: NA; j_gene: TRBJ1-5; v_gene: TRBV30; d_gene: TRBD1; CDR3nt: TGTGCCTGGAGTCAGGACAGGGGGCAGGGGCAGCCCCAGCATTTT; CDR3aa: CAWSQDRGQGQPQHF
abundance: NA; j_gene: TRBJ1-5; v_gene: TRBV23-1; d_gene: NA; CDR3nt: TGCGCCAGCATACGAATCACAGGGTATCAGCCCCAGCATTTT; CDR3aa: CASIRITGYQPQHF
abundance: once; j_gene: TRBJ2-3; v_gene: TRBV30; d_gene: NA; CDR3nt: TGTGCCTGGGGGAAAATGAAGGGTGGGTTGGGCACAGATACGCAGTATTTT; CDR3aa: CAWGKMKGGLGTDTQYF
abundance: NA; j_gene: TRBJ2-1; v_gene: TRBV25-1; d_gene: TRBD2; CDR3nt: TGTGCCAGCAGTGAAGGGACTAGCGAATCGAATGAGCAGTTCTTC; CDR3aa: CASSEGTSESNEQFF
abundance: few; j_gene: TRBJ2-5; v_gene: TRBV5-1; d_gene: TRBD2; CDR3nt: TGCGCCAGCAGCTTGGGGCAACTAGCGGGGATTAACCAAGAGACCCAGTACTTC; CDR3aa: CASSLGQLAGINQETQYF
abundance: many; j_gene: TRBJ1-6; v_gene: TRBV6-1; d_gene: NA; CDR3nt: TGTGCCAGCAGTGAAGGCGGGACACCCCTCCACTTT; CDR3aa: CASSEGGTPLHF
abundance: NA; j_gene: TRBJ2-3; v_gene: TRBV10-3; d_gene: TRBD2; CDR3nt: TGTGCCGCCGGGACTAGCGGGGGAGAAGAGTATTTT; CDR3aa: CAAGTSGGEEYF
abundance: NA; j_gene: TRBJ1-6; v_gene: TRBV25-1; d_gene: NA; CDR3nt: TGTGCCAGCAGTGAATCTACAGGGAATTCACCCCTCCACTTT; CDR3aa: CASSESTGNSPLHF
abundance: few; j_gene: TRBJ2-1; v_gene: TRBV25-1; d_gene: NA; CDR3nt: TGTGCCAGCAGTGAATACATAGACAATGAGCAGTTCTTC; CDR3aa: CASSEYIDNEQFF
abundance: NA; j_gene: TRBJ2-3; v_gene: TRBV4-2; d_gene: NA; CDR3nt: TGTGCCAGCAGCCAGGTGGACCCGGCGGATACGCAGTATTTT; CDR3aa: CASSQVDPADTQYF
abundance: NA; j_gene: TRBJ2-5; v_gene: TRBV6-5; d_gene: NA; CDR3nt: TGTGCCAGCAGGGTAGCCCAGGAGACCCAGTACTTC; CDR3aa: CASRVAQETQYF
abundance: few; j_gene: TRBJ1-1; v_gene: TRBV30; d_gene: NA; CDR3nt: TGTGCCTGGGATAGCGGAGGAGGCGTTCGAGCTTTCTTT; CDR3aa: CAWDSGGGVRAFF
abundance: NA; j_gene: TRBJ2-3; v_gene: TRBV5-6; d_gene: NA; CDR3nt: TGTGCCAGCAGTAAACGGTTAGGGATTTTGAGAGATACGCAGTATTTT; CDR3aa: CASSKRLGILRDTQYF
abundance: NA; j_gene: TRBJ1-5; v_gene: TRBV30; d_gene: NA; CDR3nt: TGTGCCTGGAGTGTCCGGGGCGATCAGCCCCAGCATTTT; CDR3aa: CAWSVRGDQPQHF
abundance: few; j_gene: TRBJ1-1; v_gene: TRBV29-1; d_gene: NA; CDR3nt: TGCAGCGTTGAAGATCTGGGTATAGGGGCTTTCTTT; CDR3aa: CSVEDLGIGAFF
abundance: NA; j_gene: TRBJ2-5; v_gene: TRBV9; d_gene: NA; CDR3nt: TGTGCCAGCAGCGACGGCCCAGAATCAGGGGCGGGAGAGACCCAGTACTTC; CDR3aa: CASSDGPESGAGETQYF
abundance: NA; j_gene: TRBJ1-3; v_gene: TRBV14; d_gene: NA; CDR3nt: TGTGCCAGCAGCCAAGTCTCTGGGAACACCATATATTTT; CDR3aa: CASSQVSGNTIYF
abundance: NA; j_gene: TRBJ1-1; v_gene: TRBV9; d_gene: NA; CDR3nt: TGTGCCAGCAGTTTACGGGCCGCGAGTGGTGAAGCTTTCTTT; CDR3aa: CASSLRAASGEAFF